This T cell receptor beta chain stems from a study of monozygotic twins with inflammatory bowel disease (dated by TCRdb to between 2019 and 2020). About the full investigation: A total of some 30 monozygotic twin pairs were included in the full study, comprising nine German pairs (four IBD-concordant, five IBD-discordant) and 19 IBD-discordant Danish pairs. The search for disease-associated traits relied mainly on comparing IBD patients with their genetically identical healthy co-twins within discordant pairs. Each individual had, on average, about 151 000 unique TCRalpha sequences and 181 000 unique TCRbeta sequences available for analysis. General findings and caveats noted by the study authors: The analysis was unable to tell different T cell subtypes apart. Fewer clonotypes were shared with other individuals by IBD patients than by healthy twins, most markedly in patients showing signs of disease activity. TCRbeta repertoire diversity, by inverse Simpson index, was decreased in IBD patients compared with their healthy co-twins. Because patients were on differing immunosuppressive treatments, the repertoires may have picked up extra background noise and inter-individual variability. The results gave no support for a single strong signal or clonotype linked to IBD. Repertoire similarity did not differ between concordant and discordant twins, possibly due to limited statistical power.

An approximately 2.5 ml peripheral blood sample was drawn into PAXgene tubes per donor and stored at -80°C. Without T cell sorting, total RNA was isolated from whole blood using the PAXgene blood miRNA kit on an automated QIAcube. Peripheral blood from monozygotic twin pairs who were concordant or discordant for inflammatory bowel disease underwent deep TCRalpha and TCRbeta repertoire profiling using unique molecular barcoding. For every twin pair, smoking habits were documented, and each individual was categorised as a current, former or never smoker. Worth noting for this clonotype: No cognate antigen has been identified for it.

Library generation was performed with 5' RACE. For each TCR library, 3,500 to 4,000 ng of total RNA was used. For each sample, cDNA was synthesized in eight separate reactions using SMARTScribe reverse transcriptase. Unique molecular identifiers containing a 6-nucleotide sample barcode were introduced through template switching during cDNA synthesis. Two nested PCRs of around 16 and 10 cycles amplified the TCRalpha and TCRbeta cDNA, and bead purification followed each PCR. Before amplification, cDNA was treated with uracil DNA-glycosylase and purified using the QIAquick PCR purification kit. The second PCR added Illumina TruSeq-compatible adapters along with sample-specific barcodes. TapeStation and Qubit were used to check library quality and concentration, and 5 ng of each library was pooled. Sequencing of the pooled libraries was done on an Illumina HiSeq2500 single-index Rapid Run using custom sequencing primers and 2 x 100 bp reads. As for the authors' bioinformatics: PCR and sequencing errors were corrected by UMI-based consensus assembly using MiGEC version 1.2.6. MiXCR version 2.1.1 handled V(D)J alignment, clonotype assembly and CDR3 extraction. Normalisation of gene usage, clonotype sharing and MAIT/NKT TCR abundance was achieved by analysing the top 1000, 10 000 and 20 000 clonotypes per sample. Diversity was computed as the inverse Simpson index with the vegan R package after downsampling to 27 000 UMIs. Paired Mann-Whitney U tests on discordant twin pairs were used, with Benjamini-Hochberg multiple-testing correction. Through TCRdb reprocessing, the reads give one entry per CDR3 protein sequence; DNA is omitted. These V and J calls are TCRdb output, not the study's own analysis. The table kept for this sample lists fewer than 350,000 distinct CDR3 sequences. The ten most abundant clones make up around 2% of the sample.

The TCR comes from a human donor with ulcerative colitis or Crohn's disease, or a healthy co-twin of an affected twin (not recorded which). Sequencing input: blood.

The CDR3 in this case is CASMESLETQYF. The rearrangement joined TRBV5-1 to TRBJ2-5. Including the terminal cysteine and phenylalanine, the CDR3 comprises 12 residues. Nucleotide data are not available. The germline V gene yields SGHRS for CDR1 and YFSETQ for CDR2.